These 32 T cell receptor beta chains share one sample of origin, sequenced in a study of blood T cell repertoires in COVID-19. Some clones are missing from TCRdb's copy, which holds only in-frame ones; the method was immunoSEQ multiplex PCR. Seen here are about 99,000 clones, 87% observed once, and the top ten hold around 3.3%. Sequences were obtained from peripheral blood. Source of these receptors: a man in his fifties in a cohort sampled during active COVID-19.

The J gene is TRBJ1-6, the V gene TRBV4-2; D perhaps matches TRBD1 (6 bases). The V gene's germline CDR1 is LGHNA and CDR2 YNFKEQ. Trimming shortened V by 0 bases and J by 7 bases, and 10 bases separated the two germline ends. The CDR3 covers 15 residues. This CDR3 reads CASSQDSQGNSPLHF. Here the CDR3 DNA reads TGTGCCAGCAGCCAAGACTCGCAGGGGAATTCACCCCTCCACTTT.

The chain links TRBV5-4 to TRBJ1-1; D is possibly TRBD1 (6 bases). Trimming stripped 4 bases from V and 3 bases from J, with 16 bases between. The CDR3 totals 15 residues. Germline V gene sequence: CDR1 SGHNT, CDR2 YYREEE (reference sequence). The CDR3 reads CASSRGNLGDTEAFF. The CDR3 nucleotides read TGTGCCAGCAGCAGGGGGAACTTAGGGGACACTGAAGCTTTCTTT.

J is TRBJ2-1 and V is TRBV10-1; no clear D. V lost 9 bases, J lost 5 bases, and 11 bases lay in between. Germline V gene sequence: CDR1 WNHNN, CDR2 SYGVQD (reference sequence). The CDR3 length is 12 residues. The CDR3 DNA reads TGCGCCAGTCCGACAAGAAACAATGAGCAGTTCTTC. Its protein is CASPTRNNEQFF.

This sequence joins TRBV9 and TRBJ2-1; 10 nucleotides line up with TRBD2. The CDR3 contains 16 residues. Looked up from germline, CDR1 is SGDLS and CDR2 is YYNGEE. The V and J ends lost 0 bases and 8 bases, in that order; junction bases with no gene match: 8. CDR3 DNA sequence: TGTGCCAGCAGCGTAGCTAAGGCTAGCGGGGGCGATGAGCAGTTCTTC. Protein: CASSVAKASGGDEQFF.

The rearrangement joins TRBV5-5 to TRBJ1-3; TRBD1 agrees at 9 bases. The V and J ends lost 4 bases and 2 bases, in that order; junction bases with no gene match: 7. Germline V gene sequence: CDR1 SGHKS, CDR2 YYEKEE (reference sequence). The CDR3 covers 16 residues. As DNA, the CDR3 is TGTGCCAGCAGCCCGGGGTGGACAGGGGCTGGAAACACCATATATTTT. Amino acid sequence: CASSPGWTGAGNTIYF.

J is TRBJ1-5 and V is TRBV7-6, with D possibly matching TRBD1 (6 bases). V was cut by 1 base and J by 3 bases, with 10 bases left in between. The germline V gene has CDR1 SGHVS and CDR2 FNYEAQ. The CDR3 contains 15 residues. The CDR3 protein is CASSLGGGFNQPQHF. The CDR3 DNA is TGTGCCAGCAGCTTAGGCGGGGGCTTCAATCAGCCCCAGCATTTT.

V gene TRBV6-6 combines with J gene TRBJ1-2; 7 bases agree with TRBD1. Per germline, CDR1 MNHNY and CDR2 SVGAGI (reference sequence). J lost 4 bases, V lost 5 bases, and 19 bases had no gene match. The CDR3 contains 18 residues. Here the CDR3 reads CASSPNRRTGHVVYGYTF. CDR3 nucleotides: TGTGCCAGCAGTCCGAATAGACGGACAGGCCATGTCGTCTATGGCTACACCTTC.

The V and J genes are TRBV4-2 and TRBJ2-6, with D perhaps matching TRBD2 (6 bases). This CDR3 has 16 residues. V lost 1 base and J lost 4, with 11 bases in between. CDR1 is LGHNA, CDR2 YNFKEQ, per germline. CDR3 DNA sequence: TGTGCCAGCAGCCAAGTTCGGGGGACCGGGGCCAACGTCCTGACTTTC. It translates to CASSQVRGTGANVLTF.

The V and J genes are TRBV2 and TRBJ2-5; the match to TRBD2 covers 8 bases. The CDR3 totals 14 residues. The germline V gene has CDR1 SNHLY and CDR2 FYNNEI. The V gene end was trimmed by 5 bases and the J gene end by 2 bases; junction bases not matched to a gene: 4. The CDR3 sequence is CASSTAGGQETQYF. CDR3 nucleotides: TGTGCCAGCAGTACCGCGGGGGGACAAGAGACCCAGTACTTC.

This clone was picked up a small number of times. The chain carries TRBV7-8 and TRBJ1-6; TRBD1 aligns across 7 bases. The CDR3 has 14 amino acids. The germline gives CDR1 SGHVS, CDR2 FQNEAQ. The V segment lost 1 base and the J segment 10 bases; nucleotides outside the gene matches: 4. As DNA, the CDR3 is TGTGCCAGCAGCTTAGGACAGGGAGGATCACCCCTCCACTTT. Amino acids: CASSLGQGGSPLHF.

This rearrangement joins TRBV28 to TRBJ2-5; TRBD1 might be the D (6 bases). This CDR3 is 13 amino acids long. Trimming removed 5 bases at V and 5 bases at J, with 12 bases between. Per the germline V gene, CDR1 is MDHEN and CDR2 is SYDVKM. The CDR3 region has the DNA TGTGCCAGCAGTCCTCGGGACAAGGAGACCCAGTACTTC. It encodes CASSPRDKETQYF.

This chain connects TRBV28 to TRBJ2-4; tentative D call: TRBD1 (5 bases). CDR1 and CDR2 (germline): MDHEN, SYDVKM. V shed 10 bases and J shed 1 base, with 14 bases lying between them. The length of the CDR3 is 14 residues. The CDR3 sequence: CANAPRAAKNIQYF. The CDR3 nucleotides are TGTGCCAACGCGCCCAGGGCGGCCAAAAACATTCAGTACTTC.

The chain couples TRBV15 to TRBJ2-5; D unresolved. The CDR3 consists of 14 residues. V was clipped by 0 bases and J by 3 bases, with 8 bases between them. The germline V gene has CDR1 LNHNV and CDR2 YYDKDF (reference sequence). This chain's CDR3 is CATSRDLQKETQYF. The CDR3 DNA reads TGTGCCACCAGCAGAGATTTGCAGAAAGAGACCCAGTACTTC.

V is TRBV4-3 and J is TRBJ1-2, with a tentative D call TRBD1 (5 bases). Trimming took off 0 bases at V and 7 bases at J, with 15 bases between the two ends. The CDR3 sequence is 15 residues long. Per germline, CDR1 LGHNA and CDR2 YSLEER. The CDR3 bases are TGCGCCAGCAGCCAAGATTCGGGGGGGAGCTCTGGCTACACCTTC. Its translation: CASSQDSGGSSGYTF.

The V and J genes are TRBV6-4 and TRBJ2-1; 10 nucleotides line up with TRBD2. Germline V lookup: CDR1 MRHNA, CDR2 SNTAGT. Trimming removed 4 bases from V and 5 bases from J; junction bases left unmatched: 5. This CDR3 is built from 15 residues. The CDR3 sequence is CASSALAGENNEQFF. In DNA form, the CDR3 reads TGTGCCAGCAGTGCTCTAGCGGGGGAGAACAATGAGCAGTTCTTC.

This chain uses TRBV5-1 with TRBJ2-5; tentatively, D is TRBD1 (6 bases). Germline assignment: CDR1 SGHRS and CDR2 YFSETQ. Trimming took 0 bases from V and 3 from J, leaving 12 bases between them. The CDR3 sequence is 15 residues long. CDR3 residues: CASSLEGVYKETQYF. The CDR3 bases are TGCGCCAGCAGCTTGGAGGGGGTATACAAAGAGACCCAGTACTTC.

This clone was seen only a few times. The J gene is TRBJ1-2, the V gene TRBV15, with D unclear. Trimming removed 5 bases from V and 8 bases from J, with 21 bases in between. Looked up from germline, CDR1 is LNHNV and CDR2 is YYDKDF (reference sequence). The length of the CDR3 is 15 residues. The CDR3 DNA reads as TGTGCCACCAGCGGCCACCTCGCACCGGGGAAGGGCTACACCTTC. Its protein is CATSGHLAPGKGYTF.

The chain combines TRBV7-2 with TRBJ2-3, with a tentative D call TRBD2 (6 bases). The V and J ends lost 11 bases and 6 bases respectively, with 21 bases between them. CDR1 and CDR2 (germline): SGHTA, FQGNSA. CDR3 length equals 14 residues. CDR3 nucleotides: TGTGCCGTACCGGGACTGGGTGGGGGGGATACGCAGTATTTT. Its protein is CAVPGLGGGDTQYF.

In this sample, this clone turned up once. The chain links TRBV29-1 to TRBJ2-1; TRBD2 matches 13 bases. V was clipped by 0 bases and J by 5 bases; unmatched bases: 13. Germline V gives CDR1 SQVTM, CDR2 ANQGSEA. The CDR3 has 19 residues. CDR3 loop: CSVEDLTSGGAVVNNEQFF. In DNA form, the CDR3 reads TGCAGCGTTGAAGACCTAACTAGCGGGGGGGCCGTCGTTAACAATGAGCAGTTCTTC.

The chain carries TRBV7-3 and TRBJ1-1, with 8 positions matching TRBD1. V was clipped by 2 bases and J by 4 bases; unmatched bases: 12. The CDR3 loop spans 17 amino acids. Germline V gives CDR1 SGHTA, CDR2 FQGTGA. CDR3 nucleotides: TGTGCCAGCAGCTTATCCGTAGGCGTTGGACAGGGCACTGAAGCTTTCTTT. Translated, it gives CASSLSVGVGQGTEAFF.

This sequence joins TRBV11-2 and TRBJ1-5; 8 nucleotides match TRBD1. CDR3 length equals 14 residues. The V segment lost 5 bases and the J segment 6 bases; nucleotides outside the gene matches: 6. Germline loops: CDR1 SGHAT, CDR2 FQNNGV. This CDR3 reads CASSRGTGRQPQHF. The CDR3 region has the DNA TGTGCCAGCAGCCGCGGGACAGGACGTCAGCCCCAGCATTTT.

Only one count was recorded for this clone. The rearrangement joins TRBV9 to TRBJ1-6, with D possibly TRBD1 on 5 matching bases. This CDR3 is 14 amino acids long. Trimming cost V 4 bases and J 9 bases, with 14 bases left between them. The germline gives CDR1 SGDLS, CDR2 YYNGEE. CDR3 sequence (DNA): TGTGCCAGCAGCCCCTGGACAAATTCTTCACCCCTCCACTTT. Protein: CASSPWTNSSPLHF.

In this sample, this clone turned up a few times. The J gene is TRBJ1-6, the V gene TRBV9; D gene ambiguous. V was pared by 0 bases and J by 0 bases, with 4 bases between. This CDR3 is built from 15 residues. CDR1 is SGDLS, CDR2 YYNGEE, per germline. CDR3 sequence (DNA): TGTGCCAGCAGCGTAGACAGCTCCTATAATTCACCCCTCCACTTT. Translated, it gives CASSVDSSYNSPLHF.

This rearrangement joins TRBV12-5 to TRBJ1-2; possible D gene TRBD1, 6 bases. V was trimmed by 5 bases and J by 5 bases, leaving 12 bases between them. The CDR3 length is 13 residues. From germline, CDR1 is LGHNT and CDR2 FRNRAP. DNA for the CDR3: TGTGCTAGTGGTCCCCCAGGGGAGTATGGCTACACCTTC. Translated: CASGPPGEYGYTF.

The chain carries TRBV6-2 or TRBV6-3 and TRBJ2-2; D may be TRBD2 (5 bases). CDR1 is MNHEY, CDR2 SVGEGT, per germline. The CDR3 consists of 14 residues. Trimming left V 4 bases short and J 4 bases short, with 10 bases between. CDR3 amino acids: CASSFGVGTGELFF. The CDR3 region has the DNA TGTGCCAGCAGTTTCGGGGTAGGCACCGGGGAGCTGTTTTTT.

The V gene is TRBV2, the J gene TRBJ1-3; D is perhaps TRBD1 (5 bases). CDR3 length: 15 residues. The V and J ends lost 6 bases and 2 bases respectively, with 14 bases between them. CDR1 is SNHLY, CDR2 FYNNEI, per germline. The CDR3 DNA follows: TGTGCCAGCAGCGCCTTGGGGGGGACTGGAAACACCATATATTTT. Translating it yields CASSALGGTGNTIYF.

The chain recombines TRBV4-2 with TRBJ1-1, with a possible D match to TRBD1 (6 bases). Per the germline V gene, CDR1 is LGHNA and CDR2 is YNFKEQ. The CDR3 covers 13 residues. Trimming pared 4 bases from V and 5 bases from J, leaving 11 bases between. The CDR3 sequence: CASSLNQGTEAFF. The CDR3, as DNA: TGTGCCAGCAGCCTTAATCAGGGGACTGAAGCTTTCTTT.

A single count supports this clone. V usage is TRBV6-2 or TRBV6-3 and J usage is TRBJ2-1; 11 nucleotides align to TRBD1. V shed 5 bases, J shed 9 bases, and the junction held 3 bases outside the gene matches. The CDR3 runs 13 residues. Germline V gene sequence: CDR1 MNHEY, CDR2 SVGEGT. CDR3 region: CASSRTGGSEQFF. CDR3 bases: TGTGCCAGCAGTCGGACAGGGGGCTCTGAGCAGTTCTTC.

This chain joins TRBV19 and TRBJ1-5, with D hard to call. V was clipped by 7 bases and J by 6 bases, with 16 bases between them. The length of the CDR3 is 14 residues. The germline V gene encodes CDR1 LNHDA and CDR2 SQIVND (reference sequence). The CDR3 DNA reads TGTGCCAGTACCCTAGGAAGCGGCGGTCAGCCCCAGCATTTT. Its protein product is CASTLGSGGQPQHF.

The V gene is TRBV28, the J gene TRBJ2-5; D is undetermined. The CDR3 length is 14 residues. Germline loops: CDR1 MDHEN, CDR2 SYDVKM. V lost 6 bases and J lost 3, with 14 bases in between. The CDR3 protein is CASSRPSVEETQYF. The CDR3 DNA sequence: TGTGCCAGCAGCCGCCCGAGCGTCGAAGAGACCCAGTACTTC.

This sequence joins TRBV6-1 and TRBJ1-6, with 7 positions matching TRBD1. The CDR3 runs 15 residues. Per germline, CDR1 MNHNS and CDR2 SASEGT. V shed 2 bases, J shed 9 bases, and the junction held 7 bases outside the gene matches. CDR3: CASSETTGYGSPLHF. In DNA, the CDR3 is TGTGCCAGCAGTGAAACGACAGGGTATGGTTCACCCCTCCACTTT.

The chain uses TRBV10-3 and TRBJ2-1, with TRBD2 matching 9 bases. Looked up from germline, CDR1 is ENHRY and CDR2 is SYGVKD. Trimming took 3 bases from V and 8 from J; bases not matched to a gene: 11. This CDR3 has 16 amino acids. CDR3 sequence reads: CAISDSLAGAQDEQFF. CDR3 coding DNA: TGTGCCATCAGTGATTCGTTAGCGGGGGCCCAAGATGAGCAGTTCTTC.